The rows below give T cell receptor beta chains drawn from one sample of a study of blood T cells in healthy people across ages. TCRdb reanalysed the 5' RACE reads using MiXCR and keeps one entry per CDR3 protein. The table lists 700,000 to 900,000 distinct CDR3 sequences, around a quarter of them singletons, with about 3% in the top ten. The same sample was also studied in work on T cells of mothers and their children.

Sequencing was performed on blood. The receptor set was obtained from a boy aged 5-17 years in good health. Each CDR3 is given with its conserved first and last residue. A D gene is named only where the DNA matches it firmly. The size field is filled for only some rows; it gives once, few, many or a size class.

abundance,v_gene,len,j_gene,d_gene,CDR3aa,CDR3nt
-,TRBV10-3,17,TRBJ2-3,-,CAISEGLRRGITDTQYF,TGTGCCATCAGTGAGGGCCTGAGGAGGGGTATCACAGATACGCAGTATTTT
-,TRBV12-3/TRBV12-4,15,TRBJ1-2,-,CVSSQSPMGSYGYTF,TGTGTCAGCAGCCAATCCCCGATGGGTAGCTATGGCTACACCTTC
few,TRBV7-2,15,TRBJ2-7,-,CASSLGWWATYEQYF,TGTGCCAGCAGCTTAGGTTGGTGGGCCACCTACGAGCAGTACTTC
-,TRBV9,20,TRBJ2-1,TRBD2,CASSPRTSGGSKGSYNEQFF,TGTGCCAGCAGCCCTCGTACTAGCGGGGGGAGTAAGGGGTCCTACAATGAGCAGTTCTTC
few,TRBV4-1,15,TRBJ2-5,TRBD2,CASSNSLAGEETQYF,TGCGCCAGCTCTAACTCTCTAGCGGGGGAAGAGACCCAGTACTTC
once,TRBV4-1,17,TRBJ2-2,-,CASSQQLARLNTGELFF,TGCGCCAGCAGCCAACAATTGGCCAGGTTGAACACCGGGGAGCTGTTTTTT
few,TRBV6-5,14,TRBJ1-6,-,CASYRGRGNSPLHF,TGTGCCAGCTACCGGGGGCGAGGGAATTCACCCCTCCACTTT
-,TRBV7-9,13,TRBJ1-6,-,CASSDSRFAPLHF,TGTGCCAGCAGCGACTCCCGATTCGCACCCCTCCACTTT
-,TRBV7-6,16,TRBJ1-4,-,CASSLSGGQGPEKLFF,TGTGCCAGCAGCCTAAGCGGGGGGCAGGGGCCTGAAAAACTGTTTTTT
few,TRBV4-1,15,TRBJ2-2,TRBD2,CASSPGGLNTGELFF,TGCGCCAGCAGCCCGGGGGGGCTTAACACCGGGGAGCTGTTTTTT
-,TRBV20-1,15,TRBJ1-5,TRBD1,CSARLGGQGGQPQHF,TGCAGTGCTAGATTGGGTGGACAGGGCGGTCAGCCCCAGCATTTT
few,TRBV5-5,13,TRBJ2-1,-,CASSLGSNNEQFF,TGTGCCAGCAGCTTAGGGTCGAACAATGAGCAGTTCTTC
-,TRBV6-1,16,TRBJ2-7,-,CASTHPRPTKGNEQYF,TGTGCCAGCACTCACCCGAGGCCTACCAAGGGAAACGAGCAGTACTTC
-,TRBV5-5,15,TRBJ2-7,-,CASSSREDTDYEQYF,TGTGCCAGCAGCTCTAGAGAGGACACCGACTACGAGCAGTACTTC
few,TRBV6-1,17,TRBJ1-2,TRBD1,CASSATGTGLYIYGYTF,TGTGCCAGCAGTGCTACCGGGACAGGCCTATATATCTATGGCTATACCTTC
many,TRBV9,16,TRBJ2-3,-,CASSVDQARGTDTQYF,TGTGCCAGCAGCGTGGACCAGGCCAGGGGCACAGATACGCAGTATTTT
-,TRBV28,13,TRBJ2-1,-,CASSSRTDNEQFF,TGTGCCAGCAGCTCCAGGACCGACAATGAGCAGTTCTTC
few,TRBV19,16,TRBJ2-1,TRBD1,CASSGRQGAFTHEQFF,TGTGCCAGTAGTGGGCGACAGGGGGCTTTTACCCATGAGCAGTTCTTC
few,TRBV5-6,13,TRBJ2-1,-,CASSLAPGDGQFF,TGTGCCAGCAGCTTGGCCCCAGGGGATGGGCAGTTCTTC
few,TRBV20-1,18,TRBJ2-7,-,CSARDSSGASGFSYEQYF,TGCAGTGCTAGAGACTCTTCAGGGGCTAGCGGCTTCTCCTACGAGCAGTACTTC
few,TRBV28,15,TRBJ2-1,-,CASSLGFSSYNEQFF,TGTGCCAGCAGTTTGGGCTTTAGCTCCTACAATGAGCAGTTCTTC
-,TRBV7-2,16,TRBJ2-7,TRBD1,CASSLAGGTGPYEQYF,TGTGCCAGCAGCTTAGCAGGGGGGACAGGGCCTTACGAGCAGTACTTC
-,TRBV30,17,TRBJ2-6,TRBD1,CAWSKLKTGFGANVLTF,TGTGCCTGGAGTAAGTTAAAGACAGGGTTCGGGGCCAACGTCCTGACTTTC
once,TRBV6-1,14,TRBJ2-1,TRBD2,CASSDGTRGAEQFF,TGTGCCAGCAGTGACGGGACTAGGGGCGCTGAGCAGTTCTTC